A single sample gave rise to the 9 T cell receptor beta chains below, sequenced in a study of cytomegalovirus exposure and HLA in healthy donors. Using immunoSEQ multiplex PCR, the repertoire was profiled, and TCRdb retains in-frame clones only, with some absent. The sample consists of 160,000 or so clones, around nine tenths of them appearing once. The sequenced sample consisted of PBMCs. These receptors originate from a man in his late teens or twenties in good health and CMV-seronegative.

CDR3 sequence: CASSSTGAVGAFF. The CDR3 coding sequence is TGTGCCAGCAGCTCGACAGGGGCGGTGGGCGCTTTCTTT. The J gene is TRBJ1-1, the V gene TRBV7-9; 8 positions match TRBD1. The CDR3 spans 13 residues. V lost 4 bases, J lost 11 bases, and 9 bases stayed unmatched. Germline assignment: CDR1 SEHNR and CDR2 FQNEAQ (reference sequence).

The chain has TRBV5-1 and TRBJ1-3, with D perhaps matching TRBD1 (5 bases). V was cut by 8 bases and J by 8 bases, with 23 bases left in between. This CDR3 contains 15 residues. CDR1 SGHRS and CDR2 YFSETQ come from the germline V gene. The CDR3 reads CASTYDSAARDTIYF. Here the CDR3 DNA reads TGCGCCAGTACGTACGACAGCGCGGCTAGGGACACCATATATTTT.

This sequence joins TRBV10-3 and TRBJ2-7; D is unclear. V was pared by 3 bases and J by 4 bases, with 10 bases between. This CDR3 has 13 residues. Germline V gives CDR1 ENHRY, CDR2 SYGVKD. CDR3 region: CAISEPVPYEQYF. CDR3 in DNA: TGTGCCATCAGTGAACCGGTTCCGTACGAGCAGTACTTC.

The gene calls are TRBV27 and TRBJ2-1; the match to TRBD1 covers 10 bases. Germline values: CDR1 MNHEY, CDR2 SMNVEV (reference sequence). CDR3 size: 19 residues. Trimming took 1 base from V and 5 from J; bases not matched to a gene: 14. CDR3 sequence: CASSLLQIVGGTGDNEQFF. CDR3 DNA: TGTGCCAGCAGTTTATTGCAGATCGTTGGTGGGACAGGGGACAATGAGCAGTTCTTC.

The chain links TRBV6-1 to TRBJ1-2; possible D gene TRBD1, 5 bases. Trimming removed 5 bases at V and 6 bases at J, with 10 bases between. The CDR3 has 12 amino acids. Germline lookup yields CDR1 MNHNS and CDR2 SASEGT. The CDR3 nucleotides read TGTGCCAGCAGTCGACAGAACCATGGCTACACCTTC. Amino acids: CASSRQNHGYTF.

Here the CDR3 DNA reads TGTGCCAGCAGTTTCACAGGTTCCATCGAGCAGTACTTC. Residues: CASSFTGSIEQYF. The chain carries TRBV27 and TRBJ2-7, with D perhaps TRBD1 (5 bases). Germline V gene sequence: CDR1 MNHEY, CDR2 SMNVEV (reference sequence). The CDR3 is 13 amino acids. The V gene lost 3 bases and the J gene lost 6 bases, with 12 bases spanning the gap.

The chain uses TRBV5-4 and TRBJ2-7, with D maybe TRBD2 (7 bases). Per the germline V gene, CDR1 is SGHNT and CDR2 is YYREEE (reference sequence). CDR3 length equals 13 residues. V was shortened by 4 bases and J by 6 bases, with 14 bases between the two germline ends. The CDR3 protein is CASSRGGGREQYV. CDR3 nucleotides: TGTGCCAGCAGCAGGGGAGGGGGGCGCGAGCAGTACGTC.

This chain connects TRBV19 to TRBJ1-1; D is unresolved. Germline CDR1 reads LNHDA; CDR2 reads SQIVND (reference sequence). CDR3 length: 16 residues. Trimming took 1 base from V and 2 from J, leaving 14 bases between them. The CDR3 protein is CASSIGVIGGNTEAFF. The DNA for the CDR3 is TGTGCCAGTAGTATAGGGGTTATCGGAGGAAACACTGAAGCTTTCTTT.

This chain links TRBV15 with TRBJ1-1, with 7 bases fitting TRBD1. This CDR3 has 14 residues. V lost 5 bases to trimming and J lost 7 bases; unmatched junction nucleotides: 10. The germline CDR1 and CDR2 sequences are LNHNV and YYDKDF (reference sequence). CDR3 sequence: CATSVGTVLFEAFF. CDR3 in DNA: TGTGCCACCAGCGTCGGGACAGTCCTATTTGAAGCTTTCTTT.